This TCR beta chain was profiled in a study of CXCR3-negative and CXCR3-positive naive CD8 T cells (dated by TCRdb to the late 2010s). As for the study more broadly: In total, about 150 million TRB reads were obtained, or roughly 1.5 +/- 0.3 million reads per library. TRBV-TRBJ cluster analysis included naive subsets from roughly 5 donors and memory cells from 3 donors. Diversity and physicochemical repertoire analyses were performed on about 12 donors pooled from two independent experiments.

The paper's findings and limits, for the study overall: TRB CDR3s from CXCR3-positive naive cells showed higher hydrophobicity (lower Kidera factor 4), lower energy, and higher strength and volume indices than CXCR3-negative naive cells. Both naive subsets had comparably high repertoire diversity, while memory CD8+ T cells had much lower repertoire diversity. Freshly isolated PBMCs were used for most assays because CXCR3 expression went down partially after cryopreservation. Within the same donor, TRBV-TRBJ usage looked similar between naive CXCR3-negative and CXCR3-positive cells, but memory cells had distinct patterns. Because surface CD5, which is linked to self-reactivity in mice, was comparable between the naive subsets, TCR interaction strength was also inferred from the physicochemical properties of TRB CDR3s.

To note about this clonotype: Its antigen remains unidentified.

The CDR3 measures 14 amino acids from cysteine to phenylalanine. No DNA is given. CDR1 and CDR2 are read off the germline V gene (reference sequence) as LGHDT and YNNKEL. The sequencer was a NextSeq 550. The Human TCR Profiling Kit (MiLaboratory) was used to make UMI-labeled 5' RACE TRB cDNA libraries. cDNA synthesis used the entire amount of extracted RNA, and PCR amplification then used the entire amount of cDNA produced. Libraries were prepared in parallel with an identical number of PCR cycles. The authors' analysis ran thus. MIGEC and MiXCR extracted about 50,000 +/- 10,000 unique UMI-labeled TRB cDNA molecules per library, requiring at least two reads per UMI. On average, about 40,000 +/- 10,000 functional in-frame TRB CDR3 nucleotide clonotypes lacking stop codons were found per library. After downsampling to 5000 UMI-labeled TRB molecules per sample, diversity metrics, including normalized Shannon-Wiener and Chao1, were computed in VDJtools. For the central five CDR3 residues, VDJtools calculated physicochemical properties weighted by clonotype size, namely interaction energy, strength, volume and Kidera factor 4. TCRdb reprocessed the sequencing reads and holds a single record per CDR3 protein sequence, with no DNA. TCRdb, not the original authors, processed these V and J calls. This sample's table carries roughly 89,000 distinct CDR3 sequences. The top ten hold roughly 1.8% of the sample.

Each CD8+ T cell subset was flow-sorted in triplicate, and 300,000 or so cells per subset were placed directly into RLT lysis buffer. Naive CD8+ T cells were defined stringently as CD45RO-CCR7+CD27+CD95- to exclude memory contaminants. Peripheral blood mononuclear cells were isolated from buffy coats by standard density gradient centrifugation. Naive CXCR3-negative and CXCR3-positive CD8+ T cells were flow-sorted using a FACSAria III. An RNeasy Mini Kit was used to extract total RNA from the sorted cells. The sequence joins TRBV3-1 to TRBJ2-7. This receptor was identified in a human donor in good health. Some clones in this sample may be carry-over from other donors' samples. The sequenced material came from naive CXCR3- CD8+ T cells from blood. The intended sense of this specimen's cell subset or site label: CD45RO-CCR7+CD27+CD95- naive CD8+ T cells lacking CXCR3 (TNR3-). The CDR3 region reads CASSQVLKVNEQYF.